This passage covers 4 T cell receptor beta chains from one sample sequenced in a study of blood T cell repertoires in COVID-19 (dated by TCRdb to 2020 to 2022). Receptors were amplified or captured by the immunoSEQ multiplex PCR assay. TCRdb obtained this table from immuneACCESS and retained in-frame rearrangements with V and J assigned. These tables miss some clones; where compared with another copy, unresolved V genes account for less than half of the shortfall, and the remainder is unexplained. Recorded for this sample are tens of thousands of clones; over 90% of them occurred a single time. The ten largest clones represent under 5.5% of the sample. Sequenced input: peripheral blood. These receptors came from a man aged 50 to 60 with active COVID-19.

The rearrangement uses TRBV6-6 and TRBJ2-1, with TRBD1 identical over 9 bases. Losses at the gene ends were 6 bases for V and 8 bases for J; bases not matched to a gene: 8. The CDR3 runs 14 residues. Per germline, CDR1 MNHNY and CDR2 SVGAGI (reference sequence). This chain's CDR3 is CASRMGQGGDEQFF. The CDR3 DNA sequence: TGTGCCAGCAGGATGGGACAGGGTGGAGATGAGCAGTTCTTC.

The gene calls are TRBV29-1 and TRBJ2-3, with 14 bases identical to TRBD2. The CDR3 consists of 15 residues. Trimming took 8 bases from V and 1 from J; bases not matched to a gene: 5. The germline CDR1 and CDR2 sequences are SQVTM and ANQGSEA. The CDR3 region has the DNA TGCAGCACGGGACTAGCGGGAGTTGGCACAGATACGCAGTATTTT. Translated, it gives CSTGLAGVGTDTQYF.

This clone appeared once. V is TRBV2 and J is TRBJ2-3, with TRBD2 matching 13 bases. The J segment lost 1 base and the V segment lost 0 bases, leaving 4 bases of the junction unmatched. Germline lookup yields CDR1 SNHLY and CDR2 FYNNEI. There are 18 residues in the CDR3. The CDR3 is CASSEARGLAGRTDTQYF. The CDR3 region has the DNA TGTGCCAGCAGTGAAGCGCGGGGACTAGCGGGGCGCACAGATACGCAGTATTTT.

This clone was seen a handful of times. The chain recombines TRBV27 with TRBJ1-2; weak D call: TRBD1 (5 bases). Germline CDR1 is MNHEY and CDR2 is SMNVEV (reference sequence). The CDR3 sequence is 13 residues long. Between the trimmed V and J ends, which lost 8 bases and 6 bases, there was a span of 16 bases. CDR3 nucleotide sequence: TGTGCCAGCGGCTTAGGGGTTAGGGATGGCTACACCTTC. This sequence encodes CASGLGVRDGYTF.